The 32 T cell receptor beta chains in this list originate from one sample, sequenced in a study of blood T cells in healthy people across ages. Next came a second PCR, run for about 7 to 12 cycles, which used a sample-barcoded 5' primer along with a J-beta primer mix. TCRdb re-derived calls from the 5' RACE reads in MiXCR, one entry per CDR3 protein. The sample yields 1.5 million to 2 million distinct CDR3 sequences, around 35% seen once. Sequencing was done on a sample of blood. All receptors derive from a woman between 25 and 40 years old in good health.

This chain links TRBV7-2 with TRBJ2-4; D unclear. This CDR3 spans 14 amino acids. The germline V gene encodes CDR1 SGHTA and CDR2 FQGNSA. Deletions cut 5 bases from V and 1 base from J, with 9 bases between. CDR3 coding DNA: TGTGCCAGCAGCCCCTCCAGGGCCAAAAACATTCAGTACTTC. Protein sequence: CASSPSRAKNIQYF.

J is TRBJ2-7 and V is TRBV7-2, with D perhaps matching TRBD2 (6 bases). Germline values: CDR1 SGHTA, CDR2 FQGNSA. The ends were cut back, 4 bases at V and 3 bases at J, with 10 bases in the middle. This CDR3 contains 13 residues. The CDR3 nucleotides are TGTGCCAGCAGCTGGGGACTTAACTACGAGCAGTACTTC. It encodes CASSWGLNYEQYF.

This clonotype has only a few counts. The chain couples TRBV7-2 to TRBJ2-3; 9 bases align to TRBD2. Trimming at V came to 4 bases and at J to 3 bases, leaving 8 bases not matched to a gene. CDR1 SGHTA and CDR2 FQGNSA come from the germline V gene. The CDR3 covers 16 residues. The CDR3 bases are TGTGCCAGCAGCTCCATTAGCGGGAGCAGGACAGATACGCAGTATTTT. Its translation is CASSSISGSRTDTQYF.

The genes are TRBV10-3 and TRBJ2-7; the D is unclear. Matching the DNA end better, TRBJ2-5 makes the J call doubtful. From germline, CDR1 is ENHRY and CDR2 SYGVKD. The CDR3 covers 13 residues. The CDR3 loop is CAISESPRETQYF. CDR3 nucleotide sequence: TGTGCCATCAGTGAGTCCCCCCGAGAGACCCAGTACTTC.

Comment on this clonotype: This may be a read error, as it is one base from a much larger clone. The genes are TRBV4-1 and TRBJ1-1; D is unclear. Trimming shortened V by 1 base and J by 5 bases, and 14 bases separated the two germline ends. The CDR3 extends over 15 amino acids. The germline gives CDR1 MGHRA, CDR2 YSYEKL. The CDR3 region has the DNA TGCGCCAGCAGCCAAGTCCCCGGAGTGCGAACTGAAGCTTTCTTT. Translation gives CASSQVPGVRTEAFF.

This clonotype was counted only a few times. The chain employs TRBV6-1 and TRBJ2-1; 8 bases agree with TRBD1. V was clipped by 6 bases and J by 5 bases; unmatched bases: 12. CDR1 MNHNS and CDR2 SASEGT come from the germline V gene. CDR3 length equals 16 residues. The CDR3 DNA reads TGTGCCAGCAGCTTCCTTGGACAGGGAATCGACAATGAGCAGTTCTTC. It translates to CASSFLGQGIDNEQFF.

A note on this clonotype: A clone one base away is much larger, so this may be a read error. The gene calls are TRBV29-1 and TRBJ2-1; the D is unclear. The DNA end favors TRBJ2-7, so the J call may be wrong. Germline CDR1 SQVTM, CDR2 ANQGSEA. The CDR3 extends over 15 amino acids. CDR3 bases: TGCAGCGTTGAACCCCCTCCAATATCCTACAATGAGCAGTACTTC. Protein: CSVEPPPISYNEQYF.

This clonotype was counted between two and nine times. This chain connects TRBV20-1 to TRBJ2-5, with TRBD2 as a possible D gene (6 bases). Deletions cut 3 bases from V and 1 base from J, with 9 bases between. CDR1 is DFQATT and CDR2 is SNEGSKA in the germline V gene (reference sequence). The CDR3 is 13 residues long. CDR3 amino acids: CSASGGFQETQYF. The CDR3 DNA reads as TGCAGTGCTAGCGGGGGATTCCAAGAGACCCAGTACTTC.

The rearrangement uses TRBV7-3 and TRBJ2-3; 8 bases are a match to TRBD2. V lost 0 bases, J lost 8 bases, and 4 bases stayed unmatched. This CDR3 is 14 amino acids long. Germline CDR1 and CDR2: SGHTA and FQGTGA. The CDR3 spells CASSLTSLAGTQYF. The CDR3, as DNA: TGTGCCAGCAGCTTAACGTCCCTAGCGGGTACGCAGTATTTT.

The chain links TRBV6-1 to TRBJ2-7; D is perhaps TRBD2 (6 bases). Looked up from germline, CDR1 is MNHNS and CDR2 is SASEGT. Trimming shortened V by 1 base and J by 5 bases, and 21 bases separated the two germline ends. This CDR3 comprises 17 residues. CDR3 nucleotides: TGTGCCAGCAGTGAAGAGGGTCTGCGGGGCTCCGGGGACGAGCAGTACTTC. Its translation is CASSEEGLRGSGDEQYF.

This clonotype was detected only a few times. V usage is TRBV11-2 and J usage is TRBJ1-6; TRBD1 might be the D (6 bases). V gave up 0 bases and J gave up 17 bases, with 14 bases separating them. The CDR3 loop spans 13 amino acids. Germline CDR1 SGHAT, CDR2 FQNNGV. CDR3 sequence: CASSLEVTGAFHF. The CDR3, as DNA: TGTGCCAGCAGCTTAGAGGTGACAGGCGCTTTCCACTTT.

Ten or more counts support this clonotype. This chain connects TRBV28 to TRBJ2-3; 9 bases line up with TRBD2. Germline values: CDR1 MDHEN, CDR2 SYDVKM. V lost 4 bases to trimming and J lost 2 bases; unmatched junction nucleotides: 7. The length of the CDR3 is 16 residues. CDR3 region: CASSWAGGRFTDTQYF. DNA for the CDR3: TGTGCCAGCAGTTGGGCGGGGGGGCGCTTCACAGATACGCAGTATTTT. The whole variable domain, filled in from reference TRBV28 and TRBJ2-3, reads DVKVTQSSRYLVKRTGEKVFLECVQDMDHENMFWYRQDPGLGLRLIYFSYDVKMKEKGDIPEGYSVSREKKERFSLILESASTNQTSMYLCASSWAGGRFTDTQYFGPGTRLTVL.

V gene TRBV20-1 combines with J gene TRBJ1-2, with a possible D match to TRBD1 (5 bases). V gave up 3 bases and J gave up 6 bases, with 20 bases separating them. The CDR3 sequence is 15 residues long. Germline V gives CDR1 DFQATT, CDR2 SNEGSKA (reference sequence). CDR3 DNA sequence: TGCAGTGCTAGGGGGGGATGGACCGAGACCAATGGCTACACCTTC. Translated: CSARGGWTETNGYTF.

This clonotype was detected ten times or more. This chain uses TRBV29-1 with TRBJ2-3; 10 bases agree with TRBD2. CDR3 length: 13 amino acids. Trimming at V came to 7 bases and at J to 5 bases, leaving 6 bases not matched to a gene. Germline V gives CDR1 SQVTM, CDR2 ANQGSEA. This CDR3 is CSGLAGVGDTQYF. The DNA for the CDR3 is TGCAGCGGCCTAGCGGGGGTGGGAGATACGCAGTATTTT.

CDR3 sequence: CASSYPGTGGPTEAFF. Written as DNA, the CDR3 is TGTGCCAGCAGTTACCCCGGGACAGGGGGCCCCACTGAAGCTTTCTTT. The gene calls are TRBV6-6 and TRBJ1-1, with 12 bases aligning to TRBD1. The CDR3 is 16 amino acids. V trimming: 2 bases; J trimming: 4 bases; junction bases outside the gene matches: 5. Germline assignment: CDR1 MNHNY and CDR2 SVGAGI (reference sequence).

This clonotype was picked up a small number of times. The chain is built from TRBV21-1 and TRBJ1-6; TRBD1, as called in the table, went unchecked against the DNA. TRBV21-1 is a pseudogene locus. CDR3 length: 14 residues. The DNA of the CDR3 is TGTGCCAGCAGCAAAGACAGGGGTGATTCACCCCTCCACTTT. Translating it yields CASSKDRGDSPLHF.

The V call is TRBV7-9, the J call TRBJ2-1; perhaps TRBD2 as D (7 bases). The CDR3 sequence is 17 residues long. Germline-derived CDR1 and CDR2 are SEHNR and FQNEAQ (reference sequence). V was shortened by 4 bases and J by 4 bases, with 20 bases between the two germline ends. DNA of the CDR3: TGTGCCAGCAGCTACCAGGTTGGGGGGGGCAAGTACAATGAGCAGTTCTTC. Translation gives CASSYQVGGGKYNEQFF.

V gene TRBV12-3 or TRBV12-4 combines with J gene TRBJ2-7; D could derive from TRBD1 or TRBD2 (6 bases each). The germline V and J ends were trimmed by 3 bases and 6 bases, with 18 bases remaining between them. The CDR3 totals 15 residues. The CDR3 here is CASSFRGWRDGEQYF. The CDR3 DNA follows: TGTGCCAGCAGTTTCAGGGGTTGGCGGGACGGCGAGCAGTACTTC.

There are a few counts of this clonotype. The chain links TRBV19 to TRBJ2-5; 12 positions agree with TRBD2. Germline trimming cut 3 bases from V and 1 base from J; bases unmatched to any gene: 3. This CDR3 is built from 16 residues. Germline V gene data show CDR1 as LNHDA and CDR2 as SQIVND (reference sequence). CDR3 residues: CASSITTSGGQETQYF. In DNA form, the CDR3 reads TGTGCCAGTAGTATTACGACTAGCGGGGGCCAAGAGACCCAGTACTTC. The full variable domain, with the rest looked up from reference TRBV19 and TRBJ2-5, is DGGITQSPKYLFRKEGQNVTLSCEQNLNHDAMYWYRQDPGQGLRLIYYSQIVNDFQKGDIAEGYSVSREKKESFPLTVTSAQKNPTAFYLCASSITTSGGQETQYFGPGTRLLVL.

The chain links TRBV27 to TRBJ2-5; perhaps TRBD2 as D (5 bases). The V end was cut by 5 bases, the J end by 5 bases, with 15 bases between. This CDR3 has 14 residues. Germline V gene sequence: CDR1 MNHEY, CDR2 SMNVEV (reference sequence). The CDR3 bases are TGTGCCAGCAGTGGACTCGGACTGGGGGAGACCCAGTACTTC. Translated: CASSGLGLGETQYF.

This clonotype was seen at least ten times. The gene calls are TRBV18 and TRBJ1-1; 11 nucleotides match TRBD1. Germline V lookup: CDR1 KGHSH, CDR2 LQKENI. V lost 8 bases to trimming and J lost 4 bases; unmatched junction nucleotides: 9. The CDR3 has 15 amino acids. The CDR3 region is CASSPTGTGGTEAFF. CDR3 bases: TGTGCCAGCAGCCCTACGGGGACAGGGGGCACTGAAGCTTTCTTT.

V usage is TRBV20-1 and J usage is TRBJ2-2, with D unresolved. CDR3 size: 13 residues. The V end was cut by 5 bases, the J end by 1 base, with 8 bases between. Germline CDR1 reads DFQATT; CDR2 reads SNEGSKA (reference sequence). The CDR3 region is CSAPWVNTGELFF. CDR3 sequence (DNA): TGCAGTGCTCCCTGGGTGAACACCGGGGAGCTGTTTTTT.

The genes are TRBV10-3 and TRBJ1-5, with D unclear. CDR1 and CDR2 (germline): ENHRY, SYGVKD. V was pared by 4 bases and J by 3 bases, with 13 bases between. This CDR3 has 15 residues. The CDR3 protein is CAISAATSANQPQHF. For the CDR3, the DNA is TGTGCCATCAGTGCAGCGACAAGCGCCAATCAGCCCCAGCATTTT.

This clonotype has only a few counts. The V gene is TRBV6-1, the J gene TRBJ1-5, with 7 bases matching TRBD1. The CDR3 is 17 residues long. CDR1 is MNHNS, CDR2 SASEGT, per germline. The trim removed 2 bases at V and 6 bases at J, leaving 13 bases unmatched. The chain's CDR3 is CASSERQGGGMGQPQHF. DNA of the CDR3: TGTGCCAGCAGTGAACGCCAGGGAGGGGGCATGGGTCAGCCCCAGCATTTT.

The rearrangement uses TRBV27 and TRBJ1-6, with D unclear. The CDR3 sequence is 14 residues long. Per the germline V gene, CDR1 is MNHEY and CDR2 is SMNVEV (reference sequence). Trimming stripped 5 bases from V and 4 bases from J, with 9 bases between. The CDR3 here is CASSPGSYNSPLHF. The CDR3 DNA follows: TGTGCCAGCAGTCCGGGATCATATAATTCACCCCTCCACTTT.

The V gene is TRBV24-1, the J gene TRBJ2-4, with D unclear. The J call may be faulty, since TRBJ2-7 better matches the DNA end. Per the germline V gene, CDR1 is KGHDR and CDR2 is SFDVKD. This CDR3 region has 11 residues. CDR3 sequence reads: CATESPYEQYF. As DNA, the CDR3 is TGTGCCACCGAAAGCCCCTACGAGCAGTACTTC.

The chain's CDR3 is CASSLGVGADEQYF. CDR3 DNA sequence: TGTGCCAGCAGTTTAGGAGTGGGAGCCGACGAGCAGTACTTC. The chain combines TRBV12-3 or TRBV12-4 with TRBJ2-5, with a possible D match to TRBD2 (5 bases). The J call may be in error: the DNA end matches TRBJ2-7 better. The CDR3 consists of 14 residues.

This clonotype was recorded a few times. V and J are TRBV10-1 and TRBJ2-3; 7 nucleotides line up with TRBD1. V was pared by 1 base and J by 2 bases, with 3 bases of the junction left unmatched. Germline CDR1 is WNHNN and CDR2 is SYGVQD (reference sequence). The CDR3 runs 15 residues. The CDR3 reads CASSEYRGYTDTQYF. The CDR3 DNA reads as TGCGCCAGCAGTGAGTACAGGGGATACACAGATACGCAGTATTTT.

This clonotype was seen many times. The chain joins TRBV12-3 or TRBV12-4 to TRBJ2-6; D unresolved. V gave up 6 bases and J gave up 9 bases, with 12 bases separating them. There are 13 residues in the CDR3. CDR3 nucleotides: TGTGCCAGCAGCACGGGTCCCGGCAACGTCCTGACTTTC. Protein sequence: CASSTGPGNVLTF.

The count of this clonotype is one. The chain combines TRBV7-3 with TRBJ2-3; 9 positions agree with TRBD2. V gave up 4 bases and J gave up 5 bases; unmatched junction bases: 4. Germline V gene sequence: CDR1 SGHTA, CDR2 FQGTGA. This CDR3 contains 14 residues. Here the CDR3 reads CASSSSGGRDTQYF. The CDR3 coding sequence is TGTGCCAGCAGCTCGAGCGGGGGGAGAGATACGCAGTATTTT.

This clonotype occurred a few times. J is TRBJ2-1 and V is TRBV4-1; 8 bases are shared with TRBD2. J lost 9 bases, V lost 4 bases, and 8 bases had no gene match. The germline V gene encodes CDR1 MGHRA and CDR2 YSYEKL. CDR3 length equals 14 residues. The CDR3 here is CASSLGLAFSEQFF. In DNA, the CDR3 is TGCGCCAGCAGCCTCGGACTAGCTTTCTCTGAGCAGTTCTTC.

The chain links TRBV4-1 to TRBJ2-3, with D perhaps matching TRBD2 (6 bases). V gave up 4 bases and J gave up 1 base, with 15 bases separating them. The CDR3 contains 16 residues. Germline V lookup: CDR1 MGHRA, CDR2 YSYEKL. The CDR3 is CASSLPSGFRTDTQYF. DNA of the CDR3: TGCGCCAGCAGCCTACCCAGCGGGTTTCGCACAGATACGCAGTATTTT.